Sequencing of this T cell receptor (beta chain) was carried out in a study of blood T cell repertoires in COVID-19. Study context: T cells, B-cell-depleted T cells, or PBMCs provided the cDNA or gDNA that served as material.

Here immunoSEQ multiplex PCR was the method, and the copy in TCRdb shows in-frame clones only, minus some. The repertoire includes just over 300,000 clones, roughly 87% of them detected once, and about 2% sits in the top ten. The CDR3 has 16 residues. V was cut by 5 bases and J by 5 bases, with 23 bases left in between. Germline CDR1 and CDR2: SGHRS and YFSETQ. Material for sequencing was peripheral blood. This receptor was obtained from a man younger than 30 with active or convalescent COVID-19. This sequence joins TRBV5-1 and TRBJ2-7, with D possibly TRBD2 on 6 matching bases. DNA of the CDR3: TGCGCCAGCAGTCTCGCGGTGTATGGCGGGAACGACGAGCAGTACTTC. As protein: CASSLAVYGGNDEQYF.